The 12 T cell receptor beta chains presented below share a single source sample, sequenced in a study of blood T cell repertoires in COVID-19. Clones were read by immunoSEQ multiplex PCR, and TCRdb kept only the in-frame ones, dropping some. Seen here are about 240,000 clones, 82% observed once, and the top ten hold under 15%. Sequenced input: peripheral blood. The receptors shown here come from a woman aged 55 to 70 with active or convalescent COVID-19.

This clone has just a few counts. The chain is built from TRBV4-2 and TRBJ2-7, with unresolved D. Germline CDR1 is LGHNA and CDR2 is YNFKEQ. CDR3 length: 13 amino acids. The V end was cut by 2 bases, the J end by 3 bases, with 8 bases between. CDR3 sequence (DNA): TGTGCCAGCAGCCAATCTTCAGACTACGAGCAGTACTTC. Amino acids: CASSQSSDYEQYF.

The chain uses TRBV18 and TRBJ2-3; possibly TRBD1 for D (7 bases). The CDR3 consists of 14 residues. The ends were cut back, 1 base at V and 4 bases at J, with 9 bases in the middle. From germline, CDR1 is KGHSH and CDR2 LQKENI. CDR3 sequence: CASSPRRGADTQYF. In DNA form, the CDR3 reads TGTGCCAGCTCACCACGCAGGGGGGCAGATACGCAGTATTTT.

The rearrangement uses TRBV9 and TRBJ2-7, with 9 bases aligning to TRBD1. The CDR3 is 15 amino acids. Germline CDR1 and CDR2: SGDLS and YYNGEE. After removal of 7 bases from V and 3 bases from J, the junction contained 11 bases not matched to a gene. CDR3 sequence (DNA): TGTGCCAGCGGACAGGGGACCCCAAATCTCTACGAGCAGTACTTC. This codes for CASGQGTPNLYEQYF.

The J gene is TRBJ1-4, the V gene TRBV10-3, with 7 bases that match TRBD1. CDR3 size: 12 residues. Germline trimming cut 10 bases from V and 4 bases from J; bases unmatched to any gene: 3. CDR1 and CDR2 (germline): ENHRY, SYGVKD. The CDR3 spells CATTGNNEKLFF. CDR3 nucleotides: TGTGCCACGACAGGGAATAATGAAAAACTGTTTTTT.

The V call is TRBV7-2, the J call TRBJ1-2, with no clear D. Trimming stripped 2 bases from V and 2 bases from J, with 15 bases between. CDR1 is SGHTA, CDR2 FQGNSA, per germline. The CDR3 consists of 16 residues. CDR3 DNA: TGTGCCAGCAGCTTATTAGGCGGGCTGAAAAACTATGGCTACACCTTC. This sequence encodes CASSLLGGLKNYGYTF.

V gene TRBV30 combines with J gene TRBJ1-4, with TRBD1 matching over 8 bases. CDR1 and CDR2 from the germline V gene are GTSNPN and SVGIG (reference sequence). This CDR3 is built from 15 residues. Germline trimming cut 8 bases from V and 0 bases from J; bases unmatched to any gene: 8. CDR3 amino acids: CAGDRGPATNEKLFF. CDR3 DNA sequence: TGTGCCGGCGACAGGGGACCTGCAACTAATGAAAAACTGTTTTTT.

The rearrangement uses TRBV5-5 and TRBJ1-4; no firm D call. The V end lost 1 base, the J end lost 8 bases, and 9 bases lay between the germline ends. The CDR3 is 13 amino acids. From germline, CDR1 is SGHKS and CDR2 YYEKEE (reference sequence). The CDR3 sequence is CASSLYTAEKLFF. For the CDR3, the DNA is TGTGCCAGCAGCTTGTATACAGCCGAAAAACTGTTTTTT.

The chain carries TRBV6-1 and TRBJ1-5, with 10 bases aligning to TRBD1. This CDR3 comprises 18 residues. After removal of 2 bases from V and 2 bases from J, the junction contained 9 bases not matched to a gene. Germline lookup yields CDR1 MNHNS and CDR2 SASEGT. CDR3 in DNA: TGTGCCAGCAGTGAATTTCCTCGACAGGGGGCTGGCAATCAGCCCCAGCATTTT. Translation gives CASSEFPRQGAGNQPQHF.

The chain recombines TRBV11-2 with TRBJ1-1; D gene ambiguous. V lost 5 bases and J lost 0, with 19 bases in between. CDR3 size: 17 residues. Germline-derived CDR1 and CDR2 are SGHAT and FQNNGV. CDR3 residues: CASSPRSRRRMNTEAFF. For the CDR3, the DNA is TGTGCCAGCAGCCCAAGGTCACGCCGGAGGATGAACACTGAAGCTTTCTTT.

The V call is TRBV9, the J call TRBJ2-1; TRBD2 agrees at 8 bases. Germline-derived CDR1 and CDR2 are SGDLS and YYNGEE. V shed 0 bases and J 5 bases; nucleotides not matched to a gene: 4. The length of the CDR3 is 15 residues. The CDR3 DNA follows: TGTGCCAGCAGCGTAGTTCCGGGGGGGCACAATGAGCAGTTCTTC. Its translation is CASSVVPGGHNEQFF. The variable domain in full, with the rest retrieved from reference TRBV9 and TRBJ2-1, is DSGVTQTPKHLITATGQRVTLRCSPRSGDLSVYWYQQSLDQGLQFLIQYYNGEERAKGNILERFSAQQFPDLHSELNLSSLELGDSALYFCASSVVPGGHNEQFFGPGTRLTVL.

V is TRBV9 and J is TRBJ1-2; D may be TRBD1 (6 bases). The CDR3 covers 15 residues. V lost 0 bases to trimming and J lost 7 bases, with 16 bases between them. In germline, CDR1 is SGDLS, CDR2 YYNGEE. The CDR3 loop reads CASSVEARGSGGYTF. The CDR3 DNA is TGTGCCAGCAGCGTAGAGGCGAGGGGGTCTGGTGGCTACACCTTC.

CDR3 in amino acids: CAWARGDQIYGYTF. In DNA, the CDR3 is TGTGCCTGGGCACGGGGGGACCAGATCTATGGCTACACCTTC. The gene calls are TRBV30 and TRBJ1-2, with D maybe TRBD1 (5 bases). The V end lost 5 bases, the J end lost 4 bases, and 17 bases lay between the germline ends. Germline assignment: CDR1 GTSNPN and CDR2 SVGIG (reference sequence). The CDR3 runs to 14 residues.